The clone carrying this T cell receptor beta chain appeared a few times. Its target is unknown. The entry originates in a study of beta chain features in type 1 diabetes. Whole-study findings and limits: Type 1 diabetes patients had moderately but significantly shorter TCRB CDR3s in all four CD4+ subsets.

Every bit of the isolated RNA underwent reverse transcription, so sequencing read expressed TCRB transcripts. Assay: immunoSEQ multiplex PCR; the TCRdb copy retains only in-frame clones and omits some. This repertoire shows 300,000 or so clones, roughly an eighth found once; its top ten account for roughly 0.018%. After removal of 2 bases from V and 10 bases from J, the junction contained 5 bases not matched to a gene. This CDR3 has 13 amino acids. Germline V gene data show CDR1 as LNHNV and CDR2 as YYDKDF (reference sequence). Sample: naive CD4+ T cells from blood. This TCR derives from a young man with type 1 diabetes. The chain carries TRBV15 and TRBJ2-1; 7 bases line up with TRBD2. CDR3 sequence (DNA): TGTGCCACCAGCAGAACTCCTAGCGGCGAGCAGTTCTTC. Amino acids: CATSRTPSGEQFF.